This entry describes one T cell receptor (beta chain). Its antigen is undetermined. The entry originates in a study of shared clonotypes between healthy human individuals. On the study more broadly: The donor group consisted of a couple of women and three men, aged 18 to 49. Study-wide results and caveats: Among four donors, approximately 5.4% of naive CD4 clonotypes were found in common. Clonotypes shared by all four sorted-subset donors had higher generation probabilities than non-shared clonotypes.

Replicate PCRs for sorted subsets used approximately 190 ng DNA; this equaled some 30,000 T cell genomes. The table came from immunoSEQ multiplex PCR; TCRdb's copy has only in-frame clones and leaves some out. Of more than 2,000,000 clones in the sample, approximately 93% were seen once. The CDR3 loop spans 14 amino acids. Between the trimmed V and J ends, which lost 4 bases and 1 base, there was a span of 8 bases. CDR1 and CDR2 (germline): SGDLS, YYNGEE. The chain is built from TRBV9 and TRBJ2-2, with a weak D call TRBD1 (6 bases). The sequenced sample consisted of naive CD4+ T cells from PBMCs. Documented subset: CD45RA+ positively selected. The origin of this receptor is a man aged 18 to 30 in good health. Some clones in this sample may be carry-over from other donors' samples. The CDR3: CASSIGGNTGELFF. CDR3 sequence (DNA): TGTGCCAGCAGCATAGGGGGGAACACCGGGGAGCTGTTTTTT.